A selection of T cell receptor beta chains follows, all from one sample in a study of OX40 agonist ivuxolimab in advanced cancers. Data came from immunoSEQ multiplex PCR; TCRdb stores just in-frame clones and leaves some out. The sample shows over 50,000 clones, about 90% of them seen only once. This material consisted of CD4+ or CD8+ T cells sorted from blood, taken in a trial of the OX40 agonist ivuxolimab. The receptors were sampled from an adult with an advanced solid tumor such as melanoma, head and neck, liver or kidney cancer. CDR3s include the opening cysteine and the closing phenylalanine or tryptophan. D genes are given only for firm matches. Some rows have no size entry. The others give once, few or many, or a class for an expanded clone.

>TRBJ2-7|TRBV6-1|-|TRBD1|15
TGTGCCAGCAATAACAGGGGGCGAAAGGTCCACGAGCAGTACTTC
CASNNRGRKVHEQYF
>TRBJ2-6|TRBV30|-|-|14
TGTGCCTGGAGCTTAGGGGCTGGGGCCAACGTCCTGACTTTC
CAWSLGAGANVLTF
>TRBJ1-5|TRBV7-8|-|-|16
TGTGCCAGCAGCTTAGCCCCCGGGGGCGCCTATCAGCCCCAGCATTTT
CASSLAPGGAYQPQHF
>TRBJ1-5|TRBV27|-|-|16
TGTGCCAGCAGTTTACAAGGGCCCTATAGCAATCAGCCCCAGCATTTT
CASSLQGPYSNQPQHF
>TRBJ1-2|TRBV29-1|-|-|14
TGCAGCGTTCCCCTAGGACCAAAGCCGGGGGGCTACACCTTC
CSVPLGPKPGGYTF
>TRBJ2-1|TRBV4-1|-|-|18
TGCGCCAGCAGCCAAGAGGGGGGTGGGAAAAGCTCCTACAATGAGCAGTTCTTC
CASSQEGGGKSSYNEQFF
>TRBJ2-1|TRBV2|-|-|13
TGTGCCTGTCCAGGCGCCACGCCGAATGAGCAGTTCTTC
CACPGATPNEQFF
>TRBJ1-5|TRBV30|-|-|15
TGTGCCTGGAGTGTACGTGGGGCCGGCAATCAGCCCCAGCATTTT
CAWSVRGAGNQPQHF
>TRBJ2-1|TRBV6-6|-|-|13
TGTGCCAGCAGTTTTGACTCATACAATGAGCAGTTCTTC
CASSFDSYNEQFF
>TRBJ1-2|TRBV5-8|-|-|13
TGTGCCAGCAGCTTCCCGACAGCTTATGGCTACACCTTC
CASSFPTAYGYTF
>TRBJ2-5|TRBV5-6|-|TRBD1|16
TGTGCCAGCAGCTTAAGTAGGACAGGGGGACGGGAGACCCAGTACTTC
CASSLSRTGGRETQYF
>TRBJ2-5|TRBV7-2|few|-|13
TGTGCCAGCAGCCAACGGGACAAAGAGACCCAGTACTTC
CASSQRDKETQYF
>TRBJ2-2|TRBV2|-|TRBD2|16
TGTGCCAGCAGTGACTGGGCGGGAGAGCGAACCGGGGAGCTGTTTTTT
CASSDWAGERTGELFF
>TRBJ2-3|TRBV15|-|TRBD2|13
TGTGCCACCAGCAGGGGGAGGGCAGATACGCAGTATTTT
CATSRGRADTQYF
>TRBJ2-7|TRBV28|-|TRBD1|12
TGTGCCAGCTCGACAGGGGGCGAAGAGCAGTACTTC
CASSTGGEEQYF
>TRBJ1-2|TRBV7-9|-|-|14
TGTGCCAGCAGCAACGCGGAAGTACACTATGGCTACACCTTC
CASSNAEVHYGYTF
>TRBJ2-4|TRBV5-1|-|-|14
TGCGCCAGCAGCTTCGACCTAGCCAAAAACATTCAGTACTTC
CASSFDLAKNIQYF
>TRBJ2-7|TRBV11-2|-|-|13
TGTGCCAGCAGCTTATCAGGGGTCTACGAGCAGTACTTC
CASSLSGVYEQYF
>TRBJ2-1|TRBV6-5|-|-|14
TGTGCCAGCAGTTACTTTAATATTCGGAATGAGCAGTTCTTC
CASSYFNIRNEQFF
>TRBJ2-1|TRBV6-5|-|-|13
TGTGCCAGCAGTTACTCGAAACTGAATGAGCAGTTCTTC
CASSYSKLNEQFF
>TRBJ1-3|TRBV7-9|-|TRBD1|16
TGTGCCAGCAGCTTAGACCGACAGGGTTTGCGGAACACCATATATTTT
CASSLDRQGLRNTIYF
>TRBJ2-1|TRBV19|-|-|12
TGTGCCAGTACTCAGTGGGGGAATGAGCAGTTCTTC
CASTQWGNEQFF
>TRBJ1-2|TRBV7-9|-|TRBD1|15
TGTGCCAGCAGCCCGATGAAGGGGGCAGGGAGGGGCTACACCTTC
CASSPMKGAGRGYTF
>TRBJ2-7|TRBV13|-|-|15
TGTGCCAGCAGCTTAGCCGGACAGAACGCCTACGAGCAGTACTTC
CASSLAGQNAYEQYF